This T cell receptor beta chain was identified during a study of PD-1 blockade in mismatch repair-deficient tumors. This clone was observed a single time. No antigen is known for it. Trimming shortened V by 5 bases and J by 9 bases, and 15 bases separated the two germline ends. The CDR3 has 13 residues. Germline CDR1 reads SGHDT; CDR2 reads YYEEEE. Every patient had mismatch repair deficiency by PCR or immunohistochemistry. TCRs were sequenced from three patients responding to pembrolizumab. Clones were read by immunoSEQ multiplex PCR, and TCRdb kept only the in-frame ones, dropping some. The repertoire holds roughly 120,000 clones, with about 74% as singletons. Whole-study findings and limits: Tumor-resident clones, often absent from pretreatment blood, expanded after pembrolizumab and then contracted.

This chain links TRBV5-6 with TRBJ2-1; TRBD2 is a possible D gene (6 bases). The sequence derives from an adult with mismatch repair-deficient cancer. The input for sequencing was peripheral blood, taken 60 weeks after starting pembrolizumab. The CDR3 spells CASSFKAGIEQFF. The DNA for the CDR3 is TGTGCCAGCAGTTTTAAAGCGGGTATTGAGCAGTTCTTC. Complete variable domain (other parts from reference TRBV5-6 and TRBJ2-1): DAGVTQSPTHLIKTRGQQVTLRCSPKSGHDTVSWYQQALGQGPQFIFQYYEEEERQRGNFPDRFSGHQFPNYSSELNVNALLLGDSALYLCASSFKAGIEQFFGPGTRLTVL.